This passage covers 14 T cell receptor beta chains from one sample sequenced in a study of shared clonotypes between healthy human individuals. Clones were read by immunoSEQ multiplex PCR, and TCRdb kept only the in-frame ones, dropping some. The sample contains some 1 million clones, approximately 70% of which appear only once. The material sequenced was memory CD4+ T cells sorted from blood. Subset reported: CD45RA-negative fraction. The source of these receptors is a man between 18 and 35 years old in good health.

J is TRBJ1-6 and V is TRBV11-1; D unclear. CDR1 is SGHAT and CDR2 is FQDESV in the germline V gene (reference sequence). This CDR3 is 15 amino acids long. V gave up 3 bases and J gave up 6 bases, with 12 bases separating them. CDR3 sequence (DNA): TGTGCCAGCAGCTTCGCAAATAACATTAATTCACCCCTCCACTTT. This encodes CASSFANNINSPLHF.

The chain carries TRBV30 and TRBJ2-7; 8 bases map to TRBD2. The trim removed 2 bases at V and 4 bases at J, leaving 16 bases unmatched. The CDR3 is made up of 17 amino acids. Per the germline V gene, CDR1 is GTSNPN and CDR2 is SVGIG (reference sequence). This CDR3 reads CAWSPPRSGRALYEQYF. Written as DNA, the CDR3 is TGTGCCTGGAGTCCACCCCGATCCGGGAGGGCCTTATACGAGCAGTACTTC.

This rearrangement joins TRBV11-3 to TRBJ2-1, with D hard to call. V lost 4 bases and J lost 5, with 6 bases in between. CDR1 is SGHNT and CDR2 is YENEEA in the germline V gene. The CDR3 extends over 12 amino acids. CDR3 amino acids: CASSSTDNEQFF. The CDR3 DNA follows: TGTGCCAGCAGCTCTACCGACAATGAGCAGTTCTTC.

V is TRBV7-8 and J is TRBJ1-2; a weak D match, TRBD1 (5 bases). The CDR3 loop spans 13 amino acids. V lost 5 bases and J lost 5, with 12 bases in between. The germline CDR1 and CDR2 sequences are SGHVS and FQNEAQ. CDR3 bases: TGTGCCAGCAGCCGATTGGCAGGGTATGGCTACACCTTC. Translating it yields CASSRLAGYGYTF. The full variable domain, completed using reference TRBV7-8 and TRBJ1-2, is GAGVSQSPRYKVAKRGQDVALRCDPISGHVSLFWYQQALGQGPEFLTYFQNEAQLDKSGLPSDRFFAERPEGSVSTLKIQRTQQEDSAVYLCASSRLAGYGYTFGSGTRLTVV.

The J gene is TRBJ1-1, the V gene TRBV28, with D possibly being TRBD1 (6 bases). CDR3 size: 13 residues. Germline V gives CDR1 MDHEN, CDR2 SYDVKM. V lost 8 bases and J 4 bases, leaving 14 bases between the germline ends. The CDR3 loop is CASSPGVGTEAFF. CDR3 nucleotide sequence: TGTGCCAGCTCTCCAGGGGTGGGCACTGAAGCTTTCTTT.

This clone showed up just a few times. One end of the junction fails to match germline, which may point to a read error. The CDR3 DNA follows: TGTGCCGGGAGAACCAGACAGCTGGGCGAGCAGTTCTTC. This codes for CAGRTRQLGEQFF. The V gene is TRBV30, the J gene TRBJ2-1, with D perhaps assigned TRBD1 or TRBD2 (5 bases each). There are 13 residues in the CDR3. Germline values: CDR1 GTSNPN, CDR2 SVGIG (reference sequence).

The V and J genes are TRBV7-2 and TRBJ2-2, with D perhaps matching TRBD2 (6 bases). The CDR3 is 14 residues long. Trimming removed 5 bases at V and 5 bases at J, with 12 bases between. Per germline, CDR1 SGHTA and CDR2 FQGNSA. The CDR3 protein is CASSPLARTGELFF. For the CDR3, the DNA is TGTGCCAGCAGCCCTCTAGCGAGGACCGGGGAGCTGTTTTTT.

The genes are TRBV11-2 and TRBJ2-2; TRBD1 aligns across 12 bases. The CDR3 is made up of 18 amino acids. Per germline, CDR1 SGHAT and CDR2 FQNNGV. Trimming at V came to 8 bases and at J to 4 bases, leaving 14 bases not matched to a gene. The CDR3 DNA reads TGTGCCAGCGTCCCGGGGACAGGGGGCTTCTCGAGCACCGGGGAGCTGTTTTTT. It yields the protein CASVPGTGGFSSTGELFF.

This sequence joins TRBV5-1 and TRBJ2-7, with D tentatively TRBD2 (6 bases). Trimming took off 0 bases at V and 3 bases at J, with 13 bases between the two ends. Germline CDR1 and CDR2: SGHRS and YFSETQ. The CDR3 has 15 residues. Here the CDR3 DNA reads TGCGCCAGCAGCTTGGATGGGGGAGGCAGCTACGAGCAGTACTTC. Amino acid sequence: CASSLDGGGSYEQYF. Looking up the rest from reference TRBV5-1 and TRBJ2-7 gives the full variable domain: KAGVTQTPRYLIKTRGQQVTLSCSPISGHRSVSWYQQTPGQGLQFLFEYFSETQRNKGNFPGRFSGRQFSNSRSEMNVSTLELGDSALYLCASSLDGGGSYEQYFGPGTRLTVT.

This chain joins TRBV6-5 and TRBJ1-6; a weak D match, TRBD1 (5 bases). The germline CDR1 and CDR2 sequences are MNHEY and SVGAGI. The CDR3 has 14 amino acids. V was trimmed by 6 bases and J by 10 bases, leaving 16 bases between them. This CDR3 is CASSRRGSESPLHF. DNA for the CDR3: TGTGCCAGCAGCCGACGGGGGTCAGAGTCACCCCTCCACTTT.

The rearrangement joins TRBV7-9 to TRBJ1-1; tentative D call: TRBD1 (6 bases). Germline V gives CDR1 SEHNR, CDR2 FQNEAQ (reference sequence). This CDR3 is 15 amino acids long. V lost 6 bases and J 2 bases, leaving 16 bases between the germline ends. CDR3 in amino acids: CASSSEGHPNTEAFF. CDR3 nucleotide sequence: TGTGCCAGCAGTTCCGAGGGACACCCCAACACTGAAGCTTTCTTT.

This chain connects TRBV5-8 to TRBJ1-4; D uncertain. V shed 0 bases and J shed 7 bases, with 10 bases lying between them. This CDR3 region has 14 residues. Germline-derived CDR1 and CDR2 are SGHTS and YDEGEE. The DNA of the CDR3 is TGTGCCAGCAGCTTGGGGCAGGCGGGTGAAAAACTGTTTTTT. Its translation is CASSLGQAGEKLFF.

There are a few counts of this clone. The rearrangement joins TRBV5-4 to TRBJ1-3; maybe TRBD1 (5 bases). Germline CDR1 is SGHNT and CDR2 is YYREEE (reference sequence). V gave up 9 bases and J gave up 9 bases, with 25 bases separating them. The CDR3 has 15 residues. The CDR3 DNA reads as TGTGCCACCACCGCGGGCGGGACGATTAGAGGCACCATATATTTT. Amino acids: CATTAGGTIRGTIYF.

This sequence joins TRBV6-5 and TRBJ2-2, with D perhaps matching TRBD1 or TRBD2 (5 bases each). V was trimmed by 4 bases and J by 3 bases, leaving 9 bases between them. In germline, CDR1 is MNHEY, CDR2 SVGAGI. The CDR3 runs to 14 residues. The CDR3 region is CASSSVGDTGELFF. The CDR3 DNA is TGTGCCAGCAGTTCGGTGGGGGACACCGGGGAGCTGTTTTTT.